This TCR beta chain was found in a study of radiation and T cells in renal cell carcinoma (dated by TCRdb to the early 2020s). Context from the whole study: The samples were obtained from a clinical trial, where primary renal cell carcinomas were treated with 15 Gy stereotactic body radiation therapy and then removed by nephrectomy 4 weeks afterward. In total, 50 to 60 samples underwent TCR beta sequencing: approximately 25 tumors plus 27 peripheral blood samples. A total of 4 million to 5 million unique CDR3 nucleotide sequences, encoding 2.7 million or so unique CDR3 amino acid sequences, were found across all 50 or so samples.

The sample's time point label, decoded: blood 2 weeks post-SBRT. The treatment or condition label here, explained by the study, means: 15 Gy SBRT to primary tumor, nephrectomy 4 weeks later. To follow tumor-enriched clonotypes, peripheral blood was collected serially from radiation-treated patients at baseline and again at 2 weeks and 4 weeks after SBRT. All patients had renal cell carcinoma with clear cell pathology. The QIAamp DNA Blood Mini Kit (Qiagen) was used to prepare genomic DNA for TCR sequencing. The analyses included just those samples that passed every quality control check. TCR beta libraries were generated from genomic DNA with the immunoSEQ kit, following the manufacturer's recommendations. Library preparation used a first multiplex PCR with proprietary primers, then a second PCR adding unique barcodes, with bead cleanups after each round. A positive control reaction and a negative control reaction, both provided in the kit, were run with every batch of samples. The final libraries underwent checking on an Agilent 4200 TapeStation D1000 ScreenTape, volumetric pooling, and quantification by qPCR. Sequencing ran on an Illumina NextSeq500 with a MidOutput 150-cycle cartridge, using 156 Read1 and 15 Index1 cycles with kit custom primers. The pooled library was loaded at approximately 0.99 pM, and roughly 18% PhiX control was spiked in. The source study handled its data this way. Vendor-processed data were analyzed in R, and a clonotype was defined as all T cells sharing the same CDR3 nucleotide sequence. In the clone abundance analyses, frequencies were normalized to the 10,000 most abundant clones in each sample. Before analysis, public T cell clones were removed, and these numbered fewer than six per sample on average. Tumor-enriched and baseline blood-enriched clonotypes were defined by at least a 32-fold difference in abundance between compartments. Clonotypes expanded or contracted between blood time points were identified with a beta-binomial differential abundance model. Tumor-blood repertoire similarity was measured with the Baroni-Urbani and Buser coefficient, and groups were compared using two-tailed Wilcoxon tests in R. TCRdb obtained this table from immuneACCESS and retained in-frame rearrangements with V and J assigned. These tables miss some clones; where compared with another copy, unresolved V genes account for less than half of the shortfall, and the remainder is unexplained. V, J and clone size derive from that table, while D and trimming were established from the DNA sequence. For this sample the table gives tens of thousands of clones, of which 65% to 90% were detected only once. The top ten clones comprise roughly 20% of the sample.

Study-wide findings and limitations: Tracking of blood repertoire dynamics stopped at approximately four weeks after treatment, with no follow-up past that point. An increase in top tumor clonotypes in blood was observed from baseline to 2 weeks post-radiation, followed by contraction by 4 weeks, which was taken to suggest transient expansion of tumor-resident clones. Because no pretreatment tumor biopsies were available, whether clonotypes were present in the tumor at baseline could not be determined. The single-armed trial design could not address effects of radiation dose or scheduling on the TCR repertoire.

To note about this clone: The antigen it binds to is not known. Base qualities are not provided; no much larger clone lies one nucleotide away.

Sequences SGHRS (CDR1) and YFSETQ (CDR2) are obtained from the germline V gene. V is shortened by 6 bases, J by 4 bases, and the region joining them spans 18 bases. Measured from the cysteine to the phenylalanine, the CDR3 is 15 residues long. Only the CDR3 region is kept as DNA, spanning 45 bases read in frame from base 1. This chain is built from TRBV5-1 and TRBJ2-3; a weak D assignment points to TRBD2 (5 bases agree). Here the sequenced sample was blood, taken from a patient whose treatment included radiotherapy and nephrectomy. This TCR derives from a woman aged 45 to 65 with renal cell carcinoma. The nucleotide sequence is TGCGCCAGCAAAGAGGGAGTTTTGGGGTCAGATACGCAGTATTTT. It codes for CASKEGVLGSDTQYF.